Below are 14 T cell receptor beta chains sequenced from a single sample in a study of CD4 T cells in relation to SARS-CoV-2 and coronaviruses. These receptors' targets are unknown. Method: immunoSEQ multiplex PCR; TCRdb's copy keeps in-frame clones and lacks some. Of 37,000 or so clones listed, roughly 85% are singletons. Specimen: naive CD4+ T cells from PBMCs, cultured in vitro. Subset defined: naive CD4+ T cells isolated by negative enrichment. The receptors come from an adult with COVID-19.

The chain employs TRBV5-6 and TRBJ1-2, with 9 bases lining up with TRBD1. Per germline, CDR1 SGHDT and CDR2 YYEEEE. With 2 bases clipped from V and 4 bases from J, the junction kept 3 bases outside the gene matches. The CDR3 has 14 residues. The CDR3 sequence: CASSFGTGFYGYTF. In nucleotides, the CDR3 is TGTGCCAGCAGCTTCGGGACAGGGTTCTATGGCTACACCTTC.

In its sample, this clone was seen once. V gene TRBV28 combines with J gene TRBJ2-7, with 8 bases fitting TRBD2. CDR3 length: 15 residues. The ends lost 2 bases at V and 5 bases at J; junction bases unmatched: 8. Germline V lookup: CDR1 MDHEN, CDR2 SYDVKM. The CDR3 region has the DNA TGTGCCAGCAGTTTACTTCGCGGGAGGCGGAACGAGCAGTACTTC. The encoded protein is CASSLLRGRRNEQYF.

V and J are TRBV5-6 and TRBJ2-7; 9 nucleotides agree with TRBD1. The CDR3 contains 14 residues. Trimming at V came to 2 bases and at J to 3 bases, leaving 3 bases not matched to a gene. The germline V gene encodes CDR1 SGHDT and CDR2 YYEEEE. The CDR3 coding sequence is TGTGCCAGCAGCTTCGGGACAGGGATCTACGAGCAGTACTTC. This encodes CASSFGTGIYEQYF.

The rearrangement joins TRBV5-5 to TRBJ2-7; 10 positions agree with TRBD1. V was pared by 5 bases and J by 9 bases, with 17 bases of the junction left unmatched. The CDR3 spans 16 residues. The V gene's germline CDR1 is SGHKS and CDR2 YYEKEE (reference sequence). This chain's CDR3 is CASSQLTGTGVLGQYF. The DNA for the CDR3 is TGTGCCAGCAGTCAATTAACCGGGACAGGGGTTCTCGGGCAGTACTTC.

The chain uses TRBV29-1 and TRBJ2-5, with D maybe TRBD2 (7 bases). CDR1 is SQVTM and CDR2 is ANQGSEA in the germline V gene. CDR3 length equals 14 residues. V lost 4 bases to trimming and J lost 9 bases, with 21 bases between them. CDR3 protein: CSVGEGTNPTPQYF. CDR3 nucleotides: TGCAGCGTTGGGGAGGGGACAAACCCCACGCCCCAGTACTTC.

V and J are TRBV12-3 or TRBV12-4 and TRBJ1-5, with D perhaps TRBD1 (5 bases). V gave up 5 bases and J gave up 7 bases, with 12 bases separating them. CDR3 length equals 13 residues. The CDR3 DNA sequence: TGTGCCAGCAGTCGAGGACCAGGGCAGCCCCAGCATTTT. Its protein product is CASSRGPGQPQHF.

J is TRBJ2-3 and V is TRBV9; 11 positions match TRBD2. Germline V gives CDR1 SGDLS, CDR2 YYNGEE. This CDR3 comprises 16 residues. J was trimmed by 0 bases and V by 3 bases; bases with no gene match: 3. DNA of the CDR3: TGTGCCAGCAGCGAAGGGACTAGCGGTAGCACAGATACGCAGTATTTT. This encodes CASSEGTSGSTDTQYF.

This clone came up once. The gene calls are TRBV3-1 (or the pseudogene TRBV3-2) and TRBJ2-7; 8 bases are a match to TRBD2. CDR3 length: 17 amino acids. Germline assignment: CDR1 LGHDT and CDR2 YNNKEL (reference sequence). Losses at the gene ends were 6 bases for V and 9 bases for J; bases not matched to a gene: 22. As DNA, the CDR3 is TGTGCCAGCAGTCCAAGCCCGGGCGGGAGGACCCGTTCGGGGCAGTACTTC. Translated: CASSPSPGGRTRSGQYF.

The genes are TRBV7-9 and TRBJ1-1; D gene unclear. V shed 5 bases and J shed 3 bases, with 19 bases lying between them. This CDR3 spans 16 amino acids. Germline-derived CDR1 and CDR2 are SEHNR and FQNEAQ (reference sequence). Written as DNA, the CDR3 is TGTGCCAGCAGCCTTCAAGACCACGGACGCCACACTGAAGCTTTCTTT. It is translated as CASSLQDHGRHTEAFF.

CDR3 residues: CATSRGATNEKLFF. The CDR3 bases are TGTGCCACCAGCAGAGGGGCTACTAATGAAAAACTGTTTTTT. The genes are TRBV15 and TRBJ1-4; no reliable D call. In germline, CDR1 is LNHNV, CDR2 YYDKDF (reference sequence). The CDR3 is 14 amino acids. Trimming removed 1 base at V and 2 bases at J, with 5 bases between.

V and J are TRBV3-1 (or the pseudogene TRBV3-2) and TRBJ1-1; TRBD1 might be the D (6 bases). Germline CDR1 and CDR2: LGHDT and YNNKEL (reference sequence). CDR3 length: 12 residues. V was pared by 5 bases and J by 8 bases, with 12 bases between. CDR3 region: CASSSPQGEAFF. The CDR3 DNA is TGTGCCAGCAGCTCCCCCCAGGGGGAAGCTTTCTTT.

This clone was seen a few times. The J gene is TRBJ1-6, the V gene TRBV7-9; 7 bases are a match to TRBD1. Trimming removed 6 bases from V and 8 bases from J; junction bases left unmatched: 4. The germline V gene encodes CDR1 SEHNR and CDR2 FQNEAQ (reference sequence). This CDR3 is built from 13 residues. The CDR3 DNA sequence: TGTGCCAGCAGATACGACAGGGATTCACCCCTCCACTTT. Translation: CASRYDRDSPLHF. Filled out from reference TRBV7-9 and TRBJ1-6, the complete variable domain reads DTGVSQNPRHKITKRGQNVTFRCDPISEHNRLYWYRQTLGQGPEFLTYFQNEAQLEKSRLLSDRFSAERPKGSFSTLEIQRTEQGDSAMYLCASRYDRDSPLHFGNGTRLTVT.

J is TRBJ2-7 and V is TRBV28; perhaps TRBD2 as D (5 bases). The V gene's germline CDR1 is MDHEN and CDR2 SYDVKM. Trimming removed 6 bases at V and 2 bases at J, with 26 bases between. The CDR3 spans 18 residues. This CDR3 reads CASRSDYGFNVVPYEQYF. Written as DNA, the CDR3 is TGTGCCAGCAGGTCTGACTATGGTTTCAACGTGGTTCCCTACGAGCAGTACTTC.

Here the CDR3 DNA reads TGTGCCATCAGTGAGTCGTTACAGCCCCAGCATTTT. Translating it yields CAISESLQPQHF. This chain uses TRBV10-3 with TRBJ1-5; no clear D gene. This CDR3 has 12 residues. V was cut by 0 bases and J by 7 bases, with 4 bases left in between. The germline CDR1 and CDR2 sequences are ENHRY and SYGVKD.